The 16 T cell receptor beta chains below come from one sample, sequenced in a study of blood T cell repertoires in COVID-19. Clones were read by immunoSEQ multiplex PCR, and TCRdb kept only the in-frame ones, dropping some. This table holds 200,000 or so clones, 83% found once. The sequencing sample was made of PBMCs or T cells enriched from blood (not recorded which). The source of these receptors is a woman in her forties or fifties who had been exposed to COVID-19.

Details on this clone: Other DNA sequences in this specimen translate into the identical CDR3. This rearrangement joins TRBV6-5 to TRBJ1-1; no definite D call. The CDR3 extends over 13 amino acids. Deletions cut 2 bases from V and 1 base from J, with 5 bases between. From germline, CDR1 is MNHEY and CDR2 SVGAGI. The CDR3 region is CASSYGRNTEAFF. In nucleotides, the CDR3 is TGTGCCAGCAGTTACGGGAGGAACACTGAAGCTTTCTTT.

The V call is TRBV7-2, the J call TRBJ1-1; 9 bases line up with TRBD1. In germline, CDR1 is SGHTA, CDR2 FQGNSA. Trimming cost V 5 bases and J 10 bases; bases outside gene matches: 2. The CDR3 extends over 11 amino acids. CDR3 sequence reads: CASSQTGGAFF. Here the CDR3 DNA reads TGTGCCAGCAGCCAGACAGGGGGAGCTTTCTTT.

The rearrangement links TRBV13 to TRBJ2-7, with D perhaps matching TRBD1 (8 bases). The CDR3 contains 13 residues. The germline V gene encodes CDR1 PRHDT and CDR2 FYEKMQ (reference sequence). V lost 4 bases, J lost 5 bases, and 12 bases lay in between. CDR3 protein: CASSYRGGDEQYF. CDR3 DNA: TGTGCCAGCAGCTACAGGGGGGGCGACGAGCAGTACTTC.

The J gene is TRBJ2-1, the V gene TRBV5-1; TRBD2 is a possible D gene (5 bases). The germline CDR1 and CDR2 sequences are SGHRS and YFSETQ. This CDR3 spans 18 amino acids. V lost 0 bases, J lost 2 bases, and 18 bases lay in between. CDR3 protein: CASSLVLGGFRTYNEQFF. The DNA of the CDR3 is TGCGCCAGCAGCTTGGTACTAGGAGGTTTTCGGACCTACAATGAGCAGTTCTTC.

CDR3 region: CASSKGQGRGEQYF. DNA for the CDR3: TGTGCCAGCAGCAAGGGACAGGGGAGAGGCGAGCAGTACTTC. The chain combines TRBV5-4 with TRBJ2-7; 10 bases match TRBD1. Germline assignment: CDR1 SGHNT and CDR2 YYREEE (reference sequence). Losses at the gene ends were 4 bases for V and 6 bases for J; bases not matched to a gene: 7. The length of the CDR3 is 14 residues.

The chain has TRBV24-1 and TRBJ2-6; D is uncertain. The V gene lost 2 bases and the J gene lost 1 base, with 14 bases spanning the gap. The CDR3 has 18 residues. The germline gives CDR1 KGHDR, CDR2 SFDVKD. CDR3 region: CATSDSTPEESGANVLTF. DNA for the CDR3: TGTGCCACCAGTGATTCGACTCCGGAAGAATCTGGGGCCAACGTCCTGACTTTC.

This rearrangement joins TRBV29-1 to TRBJ2-7, with 9 bases identical to TRBD1. The V and J ends lost 6 bases and 5 bases, in that order; junction bases with no gene match: 8. The CDR3 has 13 amino acids. CDR1 and CDR2 (germline): SQVTM, ANQGSEA. CDR3 region: CSVGTGNIHEQYF. CDR3 in DNA: TGCAGCGTCGGGACAGGGAATATCCACGAGCAGTACTTC.

Of note for this clone: Other DNA sequences in this specimen translate into the identical CDR3. The chain links TRBV19 to TRBJ1-5, with 8 bases identical to TRBD1. V trimming: 4 bases; J trimming: 4 bases; junction bases outside the gene matches: 6. The CDR3 loop spans 15 amino acids. Germline assignment: CDR1 LNHDA and CDR2 SQIVND (reference sequence). This chain's CDR3 is CASSTGTGGNQPQHF. DNA for the CDR3: TGTGCCAGTAGTACCGGGACAGGAGGGAATCAGCCCCAGCATTTT.

J is TRBJ1-1 and V is TRBV11-2; perhaps TRBD1 as D (5 bases). The V end lost 9 bases, the J end lost 0 bases, and 14 bases lay between the germline ends. CDR1 is SGHAT, CDR2 FQNNGV, per germline. The CDR3 is 14 amino acids. The CDR3 DNA reads TGTGCCAGTGAAACCGGGACTTTGAACACTGAAGCTTTCTTT. This encodes CASETGTLNTEAFF.

The chain combines TRBV30 with TRBJ2-2; TRBD2 aligns across 9 bases. This CDR3 is built from 17 residues. The V gene's germline CDR1 is GTSNPN and CDR2 SVGIG (reference sequence). V lost 7 bases to trimming and J lost 5 bases; unmatched junction nucleotides: 17. The CDR3 reads CASSKESGGTSTGELFF. The CDR3 nucleotides are TGTGCCTCCTCAAAGGAAAGCGGGGGGACTTCGACCGGGGAGCTGTTTTTT.

The rearrangement uses TRBV19 and TRBJ2-7, with D possibly being TRBD2 (5 bases). V lost 4 bases, J lost 5 bases, and 12 bases lay in between. Germline V gene sequence: CDR1 LNHDA, CDR2 SQIVND (reference sequence). The CDR3 totals 13 residues. CDR3 sequence (DNA): TGTGCCAGTAGTAGTAGAGTTAGCGACGAGCAGTACTTC. Residues: CASSSRVSDEQYF.

The rearrangement links TRBV13 to TRBJ2-7; 9 bases are a match to TRBD2. The germline V gene has CDR1 PRHDT and CDR2 FYEKMQ (reference sequence). V dropped 1 base and J dropped 3; count of bases not matched to a gene: 13. The CDR3 sequence is 18 residues long. Here the CDR3 DNA reads TGTGCCAGCAGCTTAGCCCCTTACGGTAGCGGGGGATTCTACGAGCAGTACTTC. Its protein is CASSLAPYGSGGFYEQYF. The whole variable domain, remainder taken from reference TRBV13 and TRBJ2-7, is AAGVIQSPRHLIKEKRETATLKCYPIPRHDTVYWYQQGPGQDPQFLISFYEKMQSDKGSIPDRFSAQQFSDYHSELNMSSLELGDSALYFCASSLAPYGSGGFYEQYFGPGTRLTVT.

The gene calls are TRBV28 and TRBJ2-2; 7 bases are a match to TRBD2. This CDR3 has 16 amino acids. V trimming: 1 base; J trimming: 5 bases; junction bases outside the gene matches: 7. Germline CDR1 reads MDHEN; CDR2 reads SYDVKM. The CDR3 DNA reads as TGTGCCAGCAGTTTATTCACGGGGGGAGGTACCGGGGAGCTGTTTTTT. Amino acid sequence: CASSLFTGGGTGELFF.

V usage is TRBV29-1 and J usage is TRBJ1-5; TRBD1 aligns across 7 bases. The junction had 9 bases not matched to a gene; V was cut back by 6 bases and J by 7 bases. The CDR3 has 13 amino acids. The germline gives CDR1 SQVTM, CDR2 ANQGSEA. The CDR3: CSVTQGNRQPQHF. In DNA, the CDR3 is TGCAGCGTCACACAGGGGAATCGACAGCCCCAGCATTTT.

The chain carries TRBV24-1 and TRBJ1-2; 7 positions agree with TRBD1. With 4 bases clipped from V and 3 bases from J, the junction kept 19 bases outside the gene matches. The CDR3 has 19 amino acids. Germline CDR1 and CDR2: KGHDR and SFDVKD. This chain's CDR3 is CATSDSTGAEASTYYGYTF. CDR3 nucleotide sequence: TGTGCCACCAGTGACTCTACAGGGGCCGAGGCTTCAACGTACTATGGCTACACCTTC.

V is TRBV20-1 and J is TRBJ2-7; 9 bases agree with TRBD1. CDR3 size: 11 residues. V shed 5 bases and J 5 bases; nucleotides not matched to a gene: 1. From germline, CDR1 is DFQATT and CDR2 SNEGSKA (reference sequence). The CDR3 loop is CSARTGDEQYF. CDR3 coding DNA: TGCAGTGCTCGGACAGGGGACGAGCAGTACTTC.